Here is one T cell receptor beta chain with its context. This record comes from a study of T cells of healthy individuals. V lost 1 base, J lost 2 bases, and 9 bases stayed unmatched. This CDR3 contains 17 residues. CDR1 and CDR2 (germline): LGHNA, YSLEER. TCRdb reprocessed the 5' RACE reads via MiXCR and lists one record per CDR3 protein. Of 95,000 to 100,000 distinct CDR3 sequences in the sample, 17% were seen once. V and J are TRBV4-3 and TRBJ2-3; the match to TRBD2 covers 7 bases. The origin of this receptor is a human donor in good health. The CDR3 is CASSQARGRAFTDTQYF. CDR3 nucleotide sequence: TGCGCCAGCAGCCAAGCTAGAGGGAGGGCCTTCACAGATACGCAGTATTTT.